Listed below are T cell receptor beta chains from one sample, sequenced in a study of cytomegalovirus exposure and HLA in healthy donors. TCRdb's table, derived via immunoSEQ multiplex PCR, lists solely in-frame clones and lacks some. The sample records approximately 100,000 clones, under 80% being singletons. Sequencing input: PBMCs. The source is a woman between 18 and 30 years old in good health and CMV-seropositive. The CDR3 runs from the conserved cysteine through the conserved F or W. A D gene is named only where the DNA matches it firmly. Clone sizes are given selectively: once, few, many, or a class where the clone is expanded.

V,J,size,D,CDR3,DNA
TRBV7-6,TRBJ2-5,NA,TRBD1,CASSQGQGLKETQYF,TGTGCCAGCAGCCAAGGACAGGGGTTGAAGGAGACCCAGTACTTC
TRBV10-2,TRBJ1-1,NA,TRBD1,CASSESSLRTGAFF,TGCGCCAGCAGTGAGTCAAGTCTCAGGACAGGGGCTTTCTTT
TRBV4-3,TRBJ2-1,NA,NA,CASSQDMRGEQFF,TGCGCCAGCAGCCAAGATATGAGAGGTGAGCAGTTCTTC
TRBV6-4,TRBJ2-1,NA,TRBD2,CASSDRIAGNEQFF,TGTGCCAGCAGTGACCGAATAGCGGGAAATGAGCAGTTCTTC
TRBV6-5,TRBJ1-2,once,NA,CASSYSRGGGYTF,TGTGCCAGCAGTTACTCGAGGGGAGGCGGCTACACCTTC
TRBV18,TRBJ2-1,once,NA,CASSPPLTTSYNEQFF,TGTGCCAGCTCCCCTCCACTAACCACTTCCTACAATGAGCAGTTCTTC
TRBV18,TRBJ2-1,NA,TRBD2,CASSPASGSYNEQFF,TGTGCCAGCTCACCAGCCAGCGGGAGCTACAATGAGCAGTTCTTC
TRBV6-6,TRBJ1-2,few,NA,CASSYPGTPGGYGYTF,TGTGCCAGCAGTTACCCCGGGACACCCGGTGGCTATGGCTACACCTTC
TRBV6-6,TRBJ1-2,NA,TRBD1,CASSTGTGANYGYTF,TGTGCCAGCAGTACCGGGACAGGGGCTAACTATGGCTACACCTTC
TRBV7-3,TRBJ2-3,NA,TRBD2,CASSTLTGGYSTDTQYF,TGTGCCAGCAGCACACTCACGGGGGGTTATAGCACAGATACGCAGTATTTT
TRBV9,TRBJ1-1,few,NA,CASSGRGNTEAFF,TGTGCCAGCAGCGGGAGGGGAAACACTGAAGCTTTCTTT
TRBV4-3,TRBJ2-3,few,TRBD2,CASSQDGRAGGTDTQYF,TGCGCCAGCAGCCAAGACGGACGGGCGGGAGGCACAGATACGCAGTATTTT
TRBV19,TRBJ1-4,NA,TRBD1,CATREGGLRKLFF,TGTGCCACCCGGGAAGGGGGCTTAAGAAAACTGTTTTTT
TRBV27,TRBJ1-5,many,TRBD1,CASSGDPDRAQHF,TGTGCCAGCAGTGGGGACCCGGACAGGGCCCAGCATTTT
TRBV29-1,TRBJ2-6,NA,NA,CSVVESSGANVLTF,TGCAGCGTTGTGGAGAGCTCTGGGGCCAACGTCCTGACTTTC
TRBV2,TRBJ2-7,NA,TRBD1,CASGKTGGYDEQYF,TGTGCCAGCGGCAAGACAGGGGGTTACGACGAGCAGTACTTC
TRBV18,TRBJ1-5,few,TRBD1,CASSLDRVSQPQHF,TGTGCCAGCTCACTGGACAGGGTGTCTCAGCCCCAGCATTTT
TRBV6-5,TRBJ1-6,NA,NA,CASSKQGRDSPLHF,TGTGCCAGCAGTAAACAGGGAAGGGATTCACCCCTCCACTTT
TRBV19,TRBJ1-1,NA,NA,CASSKRGQGVGEAFF,TGTGCCAGTAGTAAGCGGGGCCAAGGGGTCGGTGAAGCTTTCTTT
TRBV7-9,TRBJ1-1,NA,TRBD1,CASSFGQGLTEAFF,TGTGCCAGCAGCTTTGGACAGGGTCTGACTGAAGCTTTCTTT
TRBV19,TRBJ2-7,few,NA,CASSAGQTVEQYF,TGTGCCAGTAGTGCCGGACAGACGGTCGAGCAGTACTTC
TRBV2,TRBJ2-7,NA,NA,CASSPTIEAMRYF,TGTGCCAGCAGTCCCACCATCGAGGCGATGCGGTACTTC
TRBV7-9,TRBJ2-4,NA,TRBD1,CASSRSGQGNIQYF,TGTGCCAGCAGCCGGAGTGGACAGGGGAACATTCAGTACTTC
TRBV19,TRBJ2-3,few,TRBD2,CASSAGRAGARYTQYF,TGTGCCAGTAGTGCTGGGCGGGCGGGAGCGAGGTATACGCAGTATTTT
TRBV7-6,TRBJ2-2,NA,TRBD2,CASSSLSGGAGTGELFF,TGTGCCAGCAGCTCCCTTAGCGGGGGGGCTGGCACCGGGGAGCTGTTTTTT
TRBV15,TRBJ1-5,few,NA,CATSRERAGNQPQHF,TGTGCCACCAGCAGGGAGAGGGCTGGCAATCAGCCCCAGCATTTT
TRBV9,TRBJ2-1,NA,TRBD2,CASSVGAGGTGVSEQFF,TGTGCCAGCAGCGTAGGAGCGGGGGGGACCGGGGTAAGTGAGCAGTTCTTC
TRBV4-2,TRBJ2-2,NA,NA,CASSPPRGGGTGELFF,TGTGCCAGCAGCCCTCCCCGCGGGGGCGGAACCGGGGAGCTGTTTTTT
TRBV5-1,TRBJ2-1,few,TRBD1,CASSLAGTVPNNEQFF,TGCGCCAGCAGCTTGGCCGGGACAGTACCTAACAATGAGCAGTTCTTC
TRBV19,TRBJ2-2,once,NA,CASSISSGFTGELFF,TGTGCCAGTAGTATATCCTCAGGGTTCACCGGGGAGCTGTTTTTT
TRBV6-5,TRBJ2-7,NA,TRBD1,CASSYSGGTGVEQYF,TGTGCCAGCAGTTACTCCGGAGGGACAGGGGTCGAGCAGTACTTC
TRBV5-1,TRBJ2-5,NA,NA,CASSLAWTGKETQYF,TGCGCCAGCAGCTTGGCTTGGACGGGGAAAGAGACCCAGTACTTC
TRBV10-2,TRBJ1-2,NA,NA,CASSPSERKGYTF,TGCGCCAGCAGTCCTTCCGAGCGGAAGGGCTACACCTTC
TRBV6-5,TRBJ2-7,few,TRBD1,CASSKTGSLVEQYF,TGTGCCAGCAGTAAGACAGGGTCGCTTGTCGAGCAGTACTTC
TRBV30,TRBJ1-5,NA,TRBD1,CAWSVGQGLYQPQHF,TGTGCCTGGAGTGTAGGACAGGGGTTGTATCAGCCCCAGCATTTT
TRBV6-4,TRBJ1-2,NA,NA,CASRPGQNYGYTF,TGTGCCAGCAGACCCGGACAGAACTATGGCTACACCTTC
TRBV28,TRBJ1-2,NA,NA,CASSFYRVTGYTF,TGTGCCAGCAGTTTTTACCGCGTTACTGGCTACACCTTC
TRBV4-3,TRBJ2-3,NA,TRBD2,CASSQDLAGETWADTQYF,TGCGCCAGCAGCCAAGATCTAGCGGGAGAGACTTGGGCAGATACGCAGTATTTT
TRBV27,TRBJ1-5,NA,NA,CASSLSQGYSNQPQHF,TGTGCCAGCAGTTTATCTCAGGGGTATAGCAATCAGCCCCAGCATTTT
TRBV7-2,TRBJ2-3,NA,NA,CASSLGAGDTQYF,TGTGCCAGCAGCTTAGGAGCGGGAGATACGCAGTATTTT